This entry lists 31 T cell receptor beta chains sequenced from one sample in a study of blood T cell repertoires in COVID-19. Clones were sequenced by immunoSEQ multiplex PCR, and TCRdb holds only the in-frame ones, with some missing. Here the sample spans about 160,000 clones, roughly nine tenths being singletons. Sequences were obtained from peripheral blood. These receptors were collected from a woman between 70 and 85 years old with acute or convalescent COVID-19.

Concerning this clone itself: In the same sample, other DNA sequences code for this CDR3. J is TRBJ2-7 and V is TRBV7-8; D is uncertain. Germline CDR1 SGHVS, CDR2 FQNEAQ. Trimming took off 1 base at V and 1 base at J, with 5 bases between the two ends. This CDR3 contains 13 residues. The CDR3 loop reads CASSLVFSYEQYF. CDR3 in DNA: TGTGCCAGCAGCTTAGTCTTTTCCTACGAGCAGTACTTC.

V usage is TRBV12-3 or TRBV12-4 and J usage is TRBJ1-5; maybe TRBD1 (5 bases). Trimming pared 6 bases from V and 6 bases from J, leaving 9 bases between. CDR3 length: 12 residues. As DNA, the CDR3 is TGTGCCAGCAGACAGGAAAGTCAGCCCCAGCATTTT. Its protein product is CASRQESQPQHF.

Here the CDR3 DNA reads TGTGCCACCAGCAGTCAGGGTAGCCTCGAGACCCAGTACTTC. Translating gives CATSSQGSLETQYF. The genes are TRBV15 and TRBJ2-5; perhaps TRBD1 as D (5 bases). The CDR3 loop spans 14 amino acids. Trimming pared 3 bases from V and 5 bases from J, leaving 13 bases between. Germline loops: CDR1 LNHNV, CDR2 YYDKDF (reference sequence).

The chain is built from TRBV12-3 or TRBV12-4 and TRBJ1-4; D gene unclear. This CDR3 has 13 amino acids. Trimming left V 5 bases short and J 6 bases short, with 10 bases between. DNA of the CDR3: TGTGCCAGCAGTGAAGAGAAATATGAAAAACTGTTTTTT. It specifies CASSEEKYEKLFF.

This chain joins TRBV7-9 and TRBJ1-1, with 7 bases that match TRBD1. Germline V lookup: CDR1 SEHNR, CDR2 FQNEAQ (reference sequence). With 5 bases clipped from V and 3 bases from J, the junction kept 6 bases outside the gene matches. CDR3 length: 14 amino acids. This CDR3 is CASSHRQGDTEAFF. CDR3 sequence (DNA): TGTGCCAGCAGCCACCGACAGGGTGACACTGAAGCTTTCTTT.

This chain links TRBV7-8 with TRBJ2-7, with D perhaps TRBD1 (6 bases). The CDR3 contains 16 residues. From germline, CDR1 is SGHVS and CDR2 FQNEAQ. The ends were cut back, 5 bases at V and 4 bases at J, with 21 bases in the middle. The CDR3 coding sequence is TGTGCCAGCAGCCTACAGGGCTACCCCCTATTATACGAGCAGTACTTC. Protein sequence: CASSLQGYPLLYEQYF. Complete variable domain (other parts from reference TRBV7-8 and TRBJ2-7): GAGVSQSPRYKVAKRGQDVALRCDPISGHVSLFWYQQALGQGPEFLTYFQNEAQLDKSGLPSDRFFAERPEGSVSTLKIQRTQQEDSAVYLCASSLQGYPLLYEQYFGPGTRLTVT.

This clone was recorded only once. The chain couples TRBV5-5 to TRBJ1-5, with D perhaps matching TRBD1 (6 bases). Between the trimmed V and J ends, which lost 0 bases and 1 base, there was a span of 8 bases. The CDR3 runs to 15 residues. Germline CDR1 is SGHKS and CDR2 is YYEKEE (reference sequence). The DNA for the CDR3 is TGTGCCAGCAGCTTGGGGACAGCCAGCAATCAGCCCCAGCATTTT. Its protein product is CASSLGTASNQPQHF.

The chain joins TRBV7-2 to TRBJ1-4, with 7 bases lining up with TRBD1. V shed 5 bases and J 6 bases; nucleotides not matched to a gene: 3. The CDR3 contains 13 residues. The germline V gene encodes CDR1 SGHTA and CDR2 FQGNSA. CDR3 amino acids: CASSRDRYEKLFF. DNA of the CDR3: TGTGCCAGCAGCAGGGACAGATATGAAAAACTGTTTTTT.

The chain recombines TRBV4-3 with TRBJ2-1; 9 nucleotides align to TRBD2. The CDR3 runs to 17 residues. V lost 4 bases, J lost 1 base, and 8 bases stayed unmatched. The germline V gene encodes CDR1 LGHNA and CDR2 YSLEER. The CDR3 spells CASSLGTSSFSYNEQFF. The CDR3 DNA reads TGCGCCAGCAGCCTCGGGACTAGCAGCTTTTCCTACAATGAGCAGTTCTTC.

Here the CDR3 DNA reads TGCGCCAGCAGCGGATCCTCAGGGCAAGAGACCCAGTACTTC. Translating it yields CASSGSSGQETQYF. The genes are TRBV5-1 and TRBJ2-5, with D perhaps matching TRBD1 (5 bases). V lost 4 bases and J lost 2, with 12 bases in between. The CDR3 is 14 residues long. Germline loops: CDR1 SGHRS, CDR2 YFSETQ.

The chain is built from TRBV24-1 and TRBJ1-1, with 7 positions matching TRBD1. CDR1 is KGHDR, CDR2 SFDVKD, per germline. The V segment lost 1 base and the J segment 10 bases; nucleotides outside the gene matches: 5. This CDR3 is built from 13 residues. In nucleotides, the CDR3 is TGTGCCACCAGTGATTTTGAGGGGGCAGGAGCTTTCTTT. It codes for CATSDFEGAGAFF.

V usage is TRBV18 and J usage is TRBJ1-3; 7 bases map to TRBD1. Germline lookup yields CDR1 KGHSH and CDR2 LQKENI. With V trimmed by 3 bases and J by 0 bases, 8 bases remained unmatched. This CDR3 contains 17 residues. The CDR3 DNA reads as TGTGCCAGCTCACCGCCGGGACAGCTGAGCTCTGGAAACACCATATATTTT. Its translation is CASSPPGQLSSGNTIYF.

This clone was seen once. The rearrangement uses TRBV19 and TRBJ1-1; possible D gene TRBD1, 6 bases. This CDR3 contains 16 residues. Germline V gene data show CDR1 as LNHDA and CDR2 as SQIVND (reference sequence). V lost 10 bases to trimming and J lost 7 bases, with 28 bases between them. This chain's CDR3 is CATSQPIRDMQSEAFF. CDR3 DNA sequence: TGTGCCACCAGCCAACCAATCCGGGACATGCAGAGTGAAGCTTTCTTT.

About this clone itself: The CDR3 does not close with the conserved phenylalanine or tryptophan, likely indicating a read error. It is unclear where the CDR3 begins or ends on the DNA, so no DNA is shown, and the CDR3 is as TCRdb lists it. The V and J genes are TRBV9 and TRBJ1-4; no check of the table's D call, TRBD1, against the DNA was made. CDR1 is SGDLS, CDR2 YYNGEE, per germline. 16 amino acids form the CDR3, both terminal residues included. The CDR3 reads CASSAHLGDFGLGALA.

The chain has TRBV19 and TRBJ1-1; D is unresolved. V was cut by 4 bases and J by 4 bases, with 10 bases left in between. Germline values: CDR1 LNHDA, CDR2 SQIVND (reference sequence). This CDR3 spans 13 amino acids. The CDR3 region has the DNA TGTGCCAGTAGTACTGGACGGGGCACTGAAGCTTTCTTT. Translated: CASSTGRGTEAFF.

The rearrangement joins TRBV9 to TRBJ2-5, with 10 bases that match TRBD1. V shed 1 base and J 5 bases; nucleotides not matched to a gene: 8. Germline V lookup: CDR1 SGDLS, CDR2 YYNGEE. The CDR3 length is 16 residues. CDR3 in amino acids: CASSVLPGTGEETQYF. CDR3 in DNA: TGTGCCAGCAGCGTATTACCCGGGACAGGGGAGGAGACCCAGTACTTC.

The J gene is TRBJ2-2, the V gene TRBV24-1; tentatively, D is TRBD2 (7 bases). CDR3 length equals 15 residues. CDR1 is KGHDR and CDR2 is SFDVKD in the germline V gene. Trimming shortened V by 10 bases and J by 5 bases, and 19 bases separated the two germline ends. CDR3 DNA sequence: TGTGCCACGGAGAGGGGGGGCTCGCGGACCGGGGAGCTGTTTTTT. Protein: CATERGGSRTGELFF.

The chain couples TRBV5-1 to TRBJ1-2; 8 nucleotides agree with TRBD1. CDR1 SGHRS and CDR2 YFSETQ come from the germline V gene. The junction had 4 bases not matched to a gene; V was cut back by 4 bases and J by 2 bases. CDR3 length: 14 amino acids. The chain's CDR3 is CASSPGQGNYGYTF. Here the CDR3 DNA reads TGCGCCAGCAGCCCCGGACAGGGCAACTATGGCTACACCTTC.

The chain uses TRBV21-1 and TRBJ2-5; the D segment call TRBD1 is taken from the table without a DNA check. TRBV21-1 is marked as a pseudogene. This CDR3 spans 16 amino acids. This chain's CDR3 is CASSNPRGQSQETQYF. The CDR3 bases are TGTGCCAGCAGCAATCCCAGGGGGCAGAGCCAGGAGACCCAGTACTTC.

A few counts support this clone. The chain employs TRBV11-2 and TRBJ1-2; possible D gene TRBD1, 5 bases. This CDR3 spans 14 amino acids. Between the trimmed V and J ends, which lost 5 bases and 4 bases, there was a span of 14 bases. The germline CDR1 and CDR2 sequences are SGHAT and FQNNGV. This chain's CDR3 is CASSGGVGTYGYTF. For the CDR3, the DNA is TGTGCCAGCAGCGGGGGGGTGGGCACCTATGGCTACACCTTC.

V is TRBV7-8 and J is TRBJ1-6; D remains ambiguous. This CDR3 region has 14 residues. V shed 7 bases and J shed 10 bases, with 17 bases lying between them. Per germline, CDR1 SGHVS and CDR2 FQNEAQ. The CDR3 region has the DNA TGTGCCAGCAACGAGGGCCCTATTGGGTCACCCCTCCACTTT. Protein: CASNEGPIGSPLHF.

This sequence joins TRBV5-1 and TRBJ2-7; TRBD1 agrees at 7 bases. The CDR3 has 16 amino acids. V lost 2 bases to trimming and J lost 2 bases; unmatched junction nucleotides: 10. The germline V gene has CDR1 SGHRS and CDR2 YFSETQ. The CDR3 loop is CASSFQPTGQTYEQYF. The CDR3 DNA is TGCGCCAGCAGCTTTCAACCGACAGGGCAAACCTACGAGCAGTACTTC.

The chain employs TRBV7-9 and TRBJ1-3, with 11 bases lining up with TRBD1. This CDR3 comprises 13 residues. Germline loops: CDR1 SEHNR, CDR2 FQNEAQ (reference sequence). V shed 5 bases and J 9 bases; nucleotides not matched to a gene: 3. Here the CDR3 DNA reads TGTGCCAGCAGCCCGGGACAGGGGGTCACCATATATTTT. Residues: CASSPGQGVTIYF.

V usage is TRBV7-9 and J usage is TRBJ2-7; 9 bases are shared with TRBD1. This CDR3 contains 15 residues. J gave up 7 bases and V 5 bases, and 12 bases lay outside the gene matches. From germline, CDR1 is SEHNR and CDR2 FQNEAQ (reference sequence). In DNA form, the CDR3 reads TGTGCCAGCAGCGAAAACAGGGGGCCGGCGCGAGAGCAGTACTTC. Translating it yields CASSENRGPAREQYF.

The rearrangement links TRBV4-3 to TRBJ1-2; D might be TRBD1 (5 bases). The CDR3 consists of 16 residues. Germline values: CDR1 LGHNA, CDR2 YSLEER. The V gene lost 2 bases and the J gene lost 7 bases, with 20 bases spanning the gap. CDR3 nucleotides: TGCGCCAGCAGCCAACGGGACTCCTGGGGTTCTGCTGGCTACACCTTC. It codes for CASSQRDSWGSAGYTF.

The rearrangement joins TRBV10-2 to TRBJ1-1; D may be TRBD1 (5 bases). V lost 8 bases and J lost 6, with 16 bases in between. Germline V CDR1 and CDR2: WSHSY, SAAADI. The CDR3 length is 13 residues. Written as DNA, the CDR3 is TGCGCCAGCGAACTCCTCCAGGGCTCTGAAGCTTTCTTT. Its protein product is CASELLQGSEAFF.

The V call is TRBV6-6, the J call TRBJ1-1; 8 bases are shared with TRBD1. The germline V gene encodes CDR1 MNHNY and CDR2 SVGAGI (reference sequence). The CDR3 length is 15 residues. With 2 bases clipped from V and 3 bases from J, the junction kept 5 bases outside the gene matches. The CDR3 spells CASSYPRQGHTEAFF. CDR3 coding DNA: TGTGCCAGCAGTTACCCGCGACAGGGGCACACTGAAGCTTTCTTT.

The genes are TRBV4-2 and TRBJ2-1, with D tentatively TRBD1 (7 bases). Germline values: CDR1 LGHNA, CDR2 YNFKEQ. The ends were cut back, 1 base at V and 8 bases at J, with 15 bases in the middle. CDR3 length: 15 amino acids. The CDR3 is CASSQVEAGGHEQFF. In DNA form, the CDR3 reads TGTGCCAGCAGCCAAGTCGAGGCAGGGGGGCATGAGCAGTTCTTC.

The chain employs TRBV6-6 and TRBJ1-5; tentative D call: TRBD1 (5 bases). The CDR3 length is 16 residues. The germline V gene has CDR1 MNHNY and CDR2 SVGAGI (reference sequence). The V and J ends lost 6 bases and 6 bases respectively, with 21 bases between them. For the CDR3, the DNA is TGTGCCAGCAGACCCCGCCAGGGATCGGACACTCAGCCCCAGCATTTT. It codes for CASRPRQGSDTQPQHF.

The chain has TRBV19 and TRBJ2-3; TRBD2 matches at 10 bases. Germline CDR1 is LNHDA and CDR2 is SQIVND (reference sequence). CDR3 length: 15 amino acids. Losses at the gene ends were 6 bases for V and 4 bases for J; bases not matched to a gene: 7. The CDR3 nucleotides read TGTGCCAGTAGGCCAGCGGGAGGGCCCCCAGATACGCAGTATTTT. Amino acid sequence: CASRPAGGPPDTQYF.

The chain couples TRBV4-2 to TRBJ2-3; TRBD1 aligns across 10 bases. V lost 0 bases, J lost 1 base, and 4 bases stayed unmatched. Germline V lookup: CDR1 LGHNA, CDR2 YNFKEQ. The CDR3 loop spans 17 amino acids. DNA of the CDR3: TGTGCCAGCAGCCAAGATCGGGGGACAGGGGGCACAGATACGCAGTATTTT. Translated, it gives CASSQDRGTGGTDTQYF.